This T cell receptor (beta chain) was sequenced in a study of T cells in Graves' hyperthyroidism and ophthalmopathy. Amplification of TCR beta CDR3 regions was performed using RNA transcripts as template. TCR CDR3 regions were first amplified by RT-PCR with HTBI primers. MiXCR was run by TCRdb on the multiplex PCR reads, yielding one entry per CDR3 protein. The sample carries around 690,000 distinct CDR3 sequences, around a sixth recorded once. This clonotype was observed many times. This CDR3 is built from 13 residues. V lost 1 base, J lost 1 base, and 8 bases lay in between. Germline V gene sequence: CDR1 DFQATT, CDR2 SNEGSKA (reference sequence).

Sequencing input: blood. The V and J genes are TRBV20-1 and TRBJ2-7, with D hard to call. The sequence was collected from a man aged 50-60 years with Graves' hyperthyroidism. In nucleotides, the CDR3 is TGCAGTGCTAGAGTCTTGGGGTCCTACGAGCAGTACTTC. Encoded protein: CSARVLGSYEQYF.